This T cell receptor (beta chain) comes out of a study of cytomegalovirus exposure and HLA in healthy donors. Trimming removed 4 bases at V and 7 bases at J, with 11 bases between. Germline loops: CDR1 MNHEY, CDR2 SMNVEV (reference sequence). This CDR3 is built from 13 residues. 60 Vbeta and 13 Jbeta primers were used in PCR. Libraries were prepared by immunoSEQ multiplex PCR; TCRdb keeps only in-frame clonotypes and omits some of them. Of 120,000 or so clones listed, over 65% are singletons. This sequence joins TRBV27 and TRBJ2-1; tentatively, D is TRBD2 (6 bases). The specimen sequenced was PBMCs. This receptor was obtained from a man aged 30 to 45 in good health and CMV-seropositive. The chain's CDR3 is CASSWGLGNEQFF. The CDR3 DNA reads as TGTGCCAGCAGTTGGGGACTTGGAAATGAGCAGTTCTTC.